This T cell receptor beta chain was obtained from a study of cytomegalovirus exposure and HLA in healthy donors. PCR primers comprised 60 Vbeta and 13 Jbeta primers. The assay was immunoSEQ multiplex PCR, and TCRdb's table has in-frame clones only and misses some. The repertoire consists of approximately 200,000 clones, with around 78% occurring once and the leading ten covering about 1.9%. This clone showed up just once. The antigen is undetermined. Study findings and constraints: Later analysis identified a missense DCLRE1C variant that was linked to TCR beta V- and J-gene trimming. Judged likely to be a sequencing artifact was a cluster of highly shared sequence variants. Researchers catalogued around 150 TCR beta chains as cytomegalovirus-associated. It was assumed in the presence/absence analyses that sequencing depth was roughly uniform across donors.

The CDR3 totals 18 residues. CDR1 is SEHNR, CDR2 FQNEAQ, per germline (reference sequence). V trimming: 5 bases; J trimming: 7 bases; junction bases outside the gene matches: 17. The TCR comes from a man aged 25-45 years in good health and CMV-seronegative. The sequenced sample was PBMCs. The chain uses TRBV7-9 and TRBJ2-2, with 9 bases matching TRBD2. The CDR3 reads CASSPAVGAGGPSGELFF. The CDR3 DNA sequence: TGTGCCAGCAGCCCTGCGGTAGGCGCGGGAGGGCCGAGCGGGGAGCTGTTTTTT.